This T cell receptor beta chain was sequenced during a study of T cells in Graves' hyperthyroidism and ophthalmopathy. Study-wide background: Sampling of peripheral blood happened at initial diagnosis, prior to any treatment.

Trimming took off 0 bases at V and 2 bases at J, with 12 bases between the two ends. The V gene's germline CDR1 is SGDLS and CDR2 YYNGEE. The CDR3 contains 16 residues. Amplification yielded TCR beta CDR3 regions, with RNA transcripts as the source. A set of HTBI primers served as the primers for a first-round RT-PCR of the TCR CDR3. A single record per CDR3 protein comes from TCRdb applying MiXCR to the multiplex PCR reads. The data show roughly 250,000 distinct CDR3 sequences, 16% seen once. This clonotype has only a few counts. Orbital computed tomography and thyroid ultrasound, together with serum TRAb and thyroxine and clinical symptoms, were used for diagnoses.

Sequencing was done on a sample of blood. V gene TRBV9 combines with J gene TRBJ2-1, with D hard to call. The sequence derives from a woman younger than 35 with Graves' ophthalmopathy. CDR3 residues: CASSVVQRAAYNEQFF. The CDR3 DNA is TGTGCCAGCAGCGTAGTCCAAAGGGCTGCCTACAATGAGCAGTTCTTC.